In its sample, the clone carrying this T cell receptor (beta chain) was seen many times. These data originate in a study of human T cells and chemical hapten exposure. On the study more broadly: All through the approximately 26-week study, the scalp of each patient received diphenylcyclopropenone doses weekly.

As to time point: pre-sensitization, week 0. As to treatment: therapeutic diphenylcyclopropenone sensitization with weekly scalp DPC. Within the library, unique molecular identifiers were attached to each individual cDNA molecule. TCRdb passed the RACE reads through MiXCR, listing each CDR3 protein once. The sample has 380,000 or so distinct CDR3 sequences; 4.5% to 5.5% are singletons. This receptor was identified in a woman aged 18-29 years with alopecia areata. Some clones in this sample may be carry-over from other donors' samples. The sequences come from whole blood, collected in connection with sensitization to the hapten diphenylcyclopropenone (DPC).

The CDR3 spells CASLGASGGPLAKNIQYF. In DNA form, the CDR3 reads TGTGCCAGCCTTGGTGCTAGCGGGGGACCCTTAGCCAAAAACATTCAGTACTTC. V and J are TRBV2 and TRBJ2-4; TRBD2 matches 10 bases. The germline V gene has CDR1 SNHLY and CDR2 FYNNEI. J gave up 0 bases and V 8 bases, and 13 bases lay outside the gene matches. This CDR3 contains 18 residues.